These T cell receptor beta chains were read from a single sample in a study of blood T cells in healthy people across ages. Via MiXCR, TCRdb re-called the 5' RACE reads, giving one row per CDR3 protein. Counted here are roughly 860,000 distinct CDR3 sequences, 60% to 80% occurring once; the ten biggest clones make up around a quarter. Material: blood. Receptors were obtained from a man under 40 in good health. The CDR3 runs from the conserved cysteine through the conserved F or W. Each record gives: V gene, clone size, D gene, J gene, CDR3 DNA, CDR3 protein. The D gene is left open where the match is weak. Expanded clones get a size class; other rows say once, few or many, or leave the size out.

v_call: TRBV2; clone_size: .; d_call: .; j_call: TRBJ1-6; cdr3_nt: TGTGCCAGCAGTGTAGGTCCTCCGAATAATTCACCCCTCCACTTT; cdr3_aa: CASSVGPPNNSPLHF
v_call: TRBV7-9; clone_size: .; d_call: TRBD1; j_call: TRBJ2-1; cdr3_nt: TGTGCCAGCAGCTTACCTCCGGACAGGGTGTGGGCCTACAATGAGCAGTTCTTC; cdr3_aa: CASSLPPDRVWAYNEQFF
v_call: TRBV18; clone_size: .; d_call: .; j_call: TRBJ2-1; cdr3_nt: TGTGCCAGCTCACCAGACCGGGGACACAATGAGCAGTTCTTC; cdr3_aa: CASSPDRGHNEQFF
v_call: TRBV27; clone_size: once; d_call: .; j_call: TRBJ2-1; cdr3_nt: TGTGCCAGCACTTTACTTTGGGGTAATGAGCAGTTCTTC; cdr3_aa: CASTLLWGNEQFF
v_call: TRBV7-3; clone_size: .; d_call: .; j_call: TRBJ2-6; cdr3_nt: TGTGCCAGCAGCTTGAGGGGGGCCGAGGCCAACGTCCTGACTTTC; cdr3_aa: CASSLRGAEANVLTF
v_call: TRBV7-2; clone_size: few; d_call: .; j_call: TRBJ2-5; cdr3_nt: TGTGCCAGCAGTCGGCTAGCTCCGGAGACCCAGTACTTC; cdr3_aa: CASSRLAPETQYF
v_call: TRBV4-2; clone_size: .; d_call: TRBD1; j_call: TRBJ1-4; cdr3_nt: TGTGCCAGCAGCCAAGATTGGGGACAGCGCGGGCTGTTTTTT; cdr3_aa: CASSQDWGQRGLFF
v_call: TRBV5-1; clone_size: .; d_call: TRBD1; j_call: TRBJ1-4; cdr3_nt: TGCGCCAGCGGATTACAGGGGGCGGGAGAAAAACTGTTTTTT; cdr3_aa: CASGLQGAGEKLFF
v_call: TRBV20-1; clone_size: .; d_call: .; j_call: TRBJ2-3; cdr3_nt: TGCAGTGCGAAGTCAGCGGGTTCCACAGATACGCAGTATTTT; cdr3_aa: CSAKSAGSTDTQYF
v_call: TRBV4-1; clone_size: .; d_call: TRBD1; j_call: TRBJ2-5; cdr3_nt: TGCGCCAGCAGCCCCAGGGGGCAGACCCAGTACTTC; cdr3_aa: CASSPRGQTQYF
v_call: TRBV29-1; clone_size: .; d_call: .; j_call: TRBJ2-3; cdr3_nt: TGCAGCGTTTTGAGGGCAGATACGCAGTATTTT; cdr3_aa: CSVLRADTQYF
v_call: TRBV4-2; clone_size: few; d_call: TRBD2; j_call: TRBJ2-5; cdr3_nt: TGTGCCAGCAGCCCGCGACTAGCGGGGAACCAAGAGACCCAGTACTTC; cdr3_aa: CASSPRLAGNQETQYF
v_call: TRBV25-1; clone_size: .; d_call: TRBD1; j_call: TRBJ2-2; cdr3_nt: TGTGCCAGCAGTGAAGTAGCGACAGGGGGCTCCGGGGAGCTGTTTTTT; cdr3_aa: CASSEVATGGSGELFF
v_call: TRBV9; clone_size: few; d_call: .; j_call: TRBJ2-3; cdr3_nt: TGTGCCAGCAGCCCAGGGACTTTTGGGGGAACCACAGATACGCAGTATTTT; cdr3_aa: CASSPGTFGGTTDTQYF
v_call: TRBV6-2/TRBV6-3; clone_size: once; d_call: TRBD1; j_call: TRBJ1-5; cdr3_nt: TGTGCCAGCAGAGACAGGGTGGTTCAGCCCCAGCATTTT; cdr3_aa: CASRDRVVQPQHF
v_call: TRBV4-3; clone_size: .; d_call: .; j_call: TRBJ2-6; cdr3_nt: TGCGCCAGCAGCCCGGGACCGAATCTCTCTGGGGCCAACGTCCTGACTTTC; cdr3_aa: CASSPGPNLSGANVLTF
v_call: TRBV12-3/TRBV12-4; clone_size: once; d_call: TRBD1; j_call: TRBJ2-7; cdr3_nt: TGTGCCAGCTGTCTAGAGGGACAGAGCTACAATGAGCAGTACTTC; cdr3_aa: CASCLEGQSYNEQYF
v_call: TRBV7-2; clone_size: few; d_call: .; j_call: TRBJ2-5; cdr3_nt: TGTGCCAGCAGCTTAGTTCAGACAGTGTTAGAGACCCAGTACTTC; cdr3_aa: CASSLVQTVLETQYF
v_call: TRBV12-3/TRBV12-4; clone_size: .; d_call: TRBD1; j_call: TRBJ2-1; cdr3_nt: TGTGCCAGCAGCAACAGGGGGCGCGGGATGTCCTACAATGAGCAGTTCTTC; cdr3_aa: CASSNRGRGMSYNEQFF
v_call: TRBV6-2/TRBV6-3; clone_size: once; d_call: .; j_call: TRBJ2-3; cdr3_nt: TGTGCCAGCAGCTTGGGCCGGCCGATAGATACGCAGTATTTT; cdr3_aa: CASSLGRPIDTQYF
v_call: TRBV12-3/TRBV12-4; clone_size: few; d_call: .; j_call: TRBJ2-7; cdr3_nt: TGTGCCAGCAGTATCGACAGACCCTACGAGCAGTACTTC; cdr3_aa: CASSIDRPYEQYF
v_call: TRBV5-6; clone_size: .; d_call: .; j_call: TRBJ2-7; cdr3_nt: TGTGCCAGCAGCGTGGGACGGGACTCCTACGAGCAGTACTTC; cdr3_aa: CASSVGRDSYEQYF
v_call: TRBV6-6; clone_size: few; d_call: .; j_call: TRBJ2-5; cdr3_nt: TGTGCCAGCAACGAACCTCAAGAGACCCAGTACTTC; cdr3_aa: CASNEPQETQYF
v_call: TRBV4-2; clone_size: few; d_call: TRBD1; j_call: TRBJ2-1; cdr3_nt: TGTGCCAGCAGGGGACAGGGGCTAATCCCGGGGGAGCAGTTCTTC; cdr3_aa: CASRGQGLIPGEQFF
v_call: TRBV6-2/TRBV6-3; clone_size: .; d_call: .; j_call: TRBJ2-5; cdr3_nt: TGTGCCAGCCTACGAGGGGAGCAGGGGCGGCGGGAGACCCAGTACTTC; cdr3_aa: CASLRGEQGRRETQYF
v_call: TRBV29-1; clone_size: few; d_call: TRBD1; j_call: TRBJ1-1; cdr3_nt: TGCAGCGTCAACAGGGGACGGACTGAAGCTTTCTTT; cdr3_aa: CSVNRGRTEAFF
v_call: TRBV9; clone_size: .; d_call: .; j_call: TRBJ1-2; cdr3_nt: TGTGCCAGCAGCGTAGACTCTGCCGACTATGGCTACACCTTC; cdr3_aa: CASSVDSADYGYTF
v_call: TRBV12-3/TRBV12-4; clone_size: few; d_call: TRBD2; j_call: TRBJ2-1; cdr3_nt: TGTGCCAGCAGTACGGACGGGGGGTCCTACAATGAGCAGTTCTTC; cdr3_aa: CASSTDGGSYNEQFF
v_call: TRBV20-1; clone_size: .; d_call: TRBD2; j_call: TRBJ2-5; cdr3_nt: TGCAGTGTGGGAGGGCCGGGCCAAGAGACCCAGTACTTC; cdr3_aa: CSVGGPGQETQYF
v_call: TRBV21-1; clone_size: few; d_call: .; j_call: TRBJ2-3; cdr3_nt: TGTGCCAGCAGCAAATGCACCTGTGGGGCGGTCACAGATACGCAGTATTTT; cdr3_aa: CASSKCTCGAVTDTQYF
v_call: TRBV20-1; clone_size: .; d_call: TRBD2; j_call: TRBJ2-1; cdr3_nt: TGCAGTGCTAGATCTGCTAGCGGGGGTTACAATGAGCAGTTCTTC; cdr3_aa: CSARSASGGYNEQFF
v_call: TRBV5-1; clone_size: .; d_call: .; j_call: TRBJ1-1; cdr3_nt: TGCGCCAGCAGCTTGGCACGTACGGGCACTGAAGCTTTCTTT; cdr3_aa: CASSLARTGTEAFF
v_call: TRBV6-2/TRBV6-3; clone_size: few; d_call: .; j_call: TRBJ2-5; cdr3_nt: TGTGCCAGCAGCATCCCGATCCAAGAGACCCAGTACTTC; cdr3_aa: CASSIPIQETQYF
v_call: TRBV5-1; clone_size: .; d_call: .; j_call: TRBJ2-1; cdr3_nt: TGCGCCAGCAGGGACGAAGCATTACTCGGTGAGCAGTTCTTC; cdr3_aa: CASRDEALLGEQFF
v_call: TRBV4-2; clone_size: few; d_call: TRBD2; j_call: TRBJ2-1; cdr3_nt: TGTGCCAGCGGGACTAGCGGGGTCAATGAGCAGTTCTTC; cdr3_aa: CASGTSGVNEQFF
v_call: TRBV28; clone_size: once; d_call: .; j_call: TRBJ2-3; cdr3_nt: TGTGCCAGCAGCCCGCGCTTTAGCACAGATACGCAGTATTTT; cdr3_aa: CASSPRFSTDTQYF
v_call: TRBV7-2; clone_size: .; d_call: .; j_call: TRBJ1-6; cdr3_nt: TGTGCCAGCAACTTAATAGGGGAATCACCCCTCCACTTT; cdr3_aa: CASNLIGESPLHF
v_call: TRBV12-3/TRBV12-4; clone_size: once; d_call: TRBD2; j_call: TRBJ2-1; cdr3_nt: TGTGCCAGCAGAGTCGGGACTACAATCAATGAGCAGTTCTTC; cdr3_aa: CASRVGTTINEQFF
v_call: TRBV20-1; clone_size: .; d_call: TRBD2; j_call: TRBJ2-7; cdr3_nt: TGCAGTGCTAACCCCCTGACTAGCGAGTTTTACGAGCAGTACTTC; cdr3_aa: CSANPLTSEFYEQYF
v_call: TRBV10-3; clone_size: .; d_call: TRBD1; j_call: TRBJ2-7; cdr3_nt: TGTGCCATCAGTGAGCGACAGGGACCCTACGAGCAGTACTTC; cdr3_aa: CAISERQGPYEQYF
v_call: TRBV29-1; clone_size: .; d_call: TRBD1; j_call: TRBJ1-5; cdr3_nt: TGCAGCGTCCGGACAGGGGGCGGTGGCAATCAGCCCCAGCATTTT; cdr3_aa: CSVRTGGGGNQPQHF
v_call: TRBV10-3; clone_size: .; d_call: .; j_call: TRBJ2-1; cdr3_nt: TGTGCCATCAGTCGCGGTATCAACAATGAGCAGTTCTTC; cdr3_aa: CAISRGINNEQFF
v_call: TRBV29-1; clone_size: .; d_call: .; j_call: TRBJ2-6; cdr3_nt: TGCAGTTGCGGGGAATTCTCTGGGGCCAACGTCCTGACTTTC; cdr3_aa: CSCGEFSGANVLTF
v_call: TRBV6-5; clone_size: few; d_call: .; j_call: TRBJ2-5; cdr3_nt: TGTGCCAGCCGCTCTATCGGGACACCATTGTTCACCCAGTACTTC; cdr3_aa: CASRSIGTPLFTQYF
v_call: TRBV29-1; clone_size: .; d_call: .; j_call: TRBJ2-1; cdr3_nt: TGCAGCGCCCCAGGCAGTGAGCAGTTCTTC; cdr3_aa: CSAPGSEQFF
v_call: TRBV12-3/TRBV12-4; clone_size: few; d_call: TRBD2; j_call: TRBJ2-1; cdr3_nt: TGTGCCAGCAGCCTCGGGGGGGGCGTCGGGTACAATGAGCAGTTCTTC; cdr3_aa: CASSLGGGVGYNEQFF
v_call: TRBV12-3/TRBV12-4; clone_size: .; d_call: TRBD2; j_call: TRBJ2-2; cdr3_nt: TGTGCCAGCAGTCTAGCGGGGGCCAACATGAGGGAGCTGTTTTTT; cdr3_aa: CASSLAGANMRELFF
v_call: TRBV12-3/TRBV12-4; clone_size: few; d_call: .; j_call: TRBJ2-1; cdr3_nt: TGTGCCAGCAGTTTCGATTATGGACAAACCTACAATGAGCAGTTCTTC; cdr3_aa: CASSFDYGQTYNEQFF
v_call: TRBV20-1; clone_size: .; d_call: TRBD2; j_call: TRBJ2-1; cdr3_nt: TGCAGTGCTAGAGAGTACGGGGGGGCTCTCAATGAGCAGTTCTTC; cdr3_aa: CSAREYGGALNEQFF